This TCR beta chain was recorded in a study of identifying expanded T cells in peripheral blood. Study outcomes and limitations: Technical replicates showed roughly 1.2 changed clones; two weeks around 15; four weeks 19. Clone count variance between approximately two-week samples rose with total template count.

As to this clone: Its antigen is unidentified.

After removal of 4 bases from V and 2 bases from J, the junction contained 6 bases not matched to a gene. Germline loops: CDR1 MNHNS, CDR2 SASEGT. This CDR3 spans 17 amino acids. Only in-frame clones appear in the TCRdb table, and some are missing; sequencing was by immunoSEQ multiplex PCR. The data contain more than 45,000 clones, about four fifths of them singletons. During the collection period, no donor immune events like infections were recorded. The chain joins TRBV6-1 to TRBJ2-3; TRBD2 matches 13 bases. Material: blood. The TCR sequence derives from a person aged 18 to 69 in good health. The CDR3 DNA is TGTGCCAGCAGTGGCGGACTAGCGGGGGCCTTCACAGATACGCAGTATTTT. It is translated as CASSGGLAGAFTDTQYF.